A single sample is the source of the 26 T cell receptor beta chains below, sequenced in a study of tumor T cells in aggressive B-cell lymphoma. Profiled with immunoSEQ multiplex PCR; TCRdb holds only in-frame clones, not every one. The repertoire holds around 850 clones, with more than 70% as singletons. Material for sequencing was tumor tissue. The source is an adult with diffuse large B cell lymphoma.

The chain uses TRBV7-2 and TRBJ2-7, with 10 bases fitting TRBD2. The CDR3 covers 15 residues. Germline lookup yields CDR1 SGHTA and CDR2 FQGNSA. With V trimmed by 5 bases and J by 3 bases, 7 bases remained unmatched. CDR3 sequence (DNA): TGTGCCAGCAGCCTCAGACTAGCGGGCTTCTACGAGCAGTACTTC. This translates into CASSLRLAGFYEQYF.

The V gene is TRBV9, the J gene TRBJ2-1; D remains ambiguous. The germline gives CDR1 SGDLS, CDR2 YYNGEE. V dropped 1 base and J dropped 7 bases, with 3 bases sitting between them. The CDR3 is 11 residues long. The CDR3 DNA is TGTGCCAGCAGCGTATATAATGAGCAGTTCTTC. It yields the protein CASSVYNEQFF.

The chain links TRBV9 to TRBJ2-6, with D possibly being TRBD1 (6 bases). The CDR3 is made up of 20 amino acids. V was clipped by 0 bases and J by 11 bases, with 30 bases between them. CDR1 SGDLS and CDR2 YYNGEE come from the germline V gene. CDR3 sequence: CASSVGSAGQITLRAHVLTF. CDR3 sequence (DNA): TGTGCCAGCAGCGTAGGGAGTGCCGGACAGATCACTCTAAGGGCGCACGTCCTGACTTTC.

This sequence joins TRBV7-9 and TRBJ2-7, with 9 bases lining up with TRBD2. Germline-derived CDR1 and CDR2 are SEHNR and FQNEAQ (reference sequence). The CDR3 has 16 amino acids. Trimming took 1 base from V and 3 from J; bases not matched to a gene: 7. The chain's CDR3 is CASSLVRLAGHYEQYF. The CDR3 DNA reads TGTGCCAGCAGCTTAGTTAGGCTAGCGGGACACTACGAGCAGTACTTC.

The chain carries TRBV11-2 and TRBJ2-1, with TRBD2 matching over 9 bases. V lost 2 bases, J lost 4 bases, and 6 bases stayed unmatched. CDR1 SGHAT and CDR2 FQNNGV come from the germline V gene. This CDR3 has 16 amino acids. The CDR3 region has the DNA TGTGCCAGCAGCTTAAGGCGGGAGGGCCTGTACAATGAGCAGTTCTTC. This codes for CASSLRREGLYNEQFF.

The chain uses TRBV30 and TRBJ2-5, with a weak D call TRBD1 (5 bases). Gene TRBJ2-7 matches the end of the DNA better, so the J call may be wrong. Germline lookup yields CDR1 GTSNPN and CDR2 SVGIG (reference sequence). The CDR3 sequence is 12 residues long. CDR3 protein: CAWSGGFYEQYF. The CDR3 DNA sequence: TGTGCCTGGAGTGGGGGCTTCTACGAGCAGTACTTC.

Written as DNA, the CDR3 is TGTGCCAGCAGCTTGGCCGGGGTAGCAAGGGCCTACGAGCAGTACTTC. It specifies CASSLAGVARAYEQYF. The chain couples TRBV5-6 to TRBJ2-7; TRBD2 might be the D (5 bases). V lost 0 bases to trimming and J lost 2 bases, with 15 bases between them. Germline V gene lookup returns CDR1 SGHDT and CDR2 YYEEEE. This CDR3 contains 16 residues.

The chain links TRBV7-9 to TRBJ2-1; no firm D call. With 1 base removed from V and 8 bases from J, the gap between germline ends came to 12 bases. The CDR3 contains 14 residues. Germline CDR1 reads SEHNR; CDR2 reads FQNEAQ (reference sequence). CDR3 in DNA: TGTGCCAGCAGCTTAGGCTGGCTTGTTGATGAGCAGTTCTTC. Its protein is CASSLGWLVDEQFF. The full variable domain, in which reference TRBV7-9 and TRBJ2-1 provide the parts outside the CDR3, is DTGVSQNPRHKITKRGQNVTFRCDPISEHNRLYWYRQTLGQGPEFLTYFQNEAQLEKSRLLSDRFSAERPKGSFSTLEIQRTEQGDSAMYLCASSLGWLVDEQFFGPGTRLTVL.

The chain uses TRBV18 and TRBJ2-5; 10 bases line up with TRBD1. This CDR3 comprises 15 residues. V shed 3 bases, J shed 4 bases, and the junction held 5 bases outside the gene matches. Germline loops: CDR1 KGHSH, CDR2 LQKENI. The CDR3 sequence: CASSPGQGRRETQYF. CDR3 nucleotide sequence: TGTGCCAGCTCACCGGGACAGGGGCGGCGAGAGACCCAGTACTTC.

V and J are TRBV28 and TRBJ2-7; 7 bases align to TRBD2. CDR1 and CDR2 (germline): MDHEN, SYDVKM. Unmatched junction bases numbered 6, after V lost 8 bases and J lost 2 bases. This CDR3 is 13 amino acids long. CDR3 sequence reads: CASFGGGTYEQYF. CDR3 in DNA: TGTGCCAGCTTCGGGGGAGGGACCTACGAGCAGTACTTC.

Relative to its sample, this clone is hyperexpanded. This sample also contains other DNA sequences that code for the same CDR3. The CDR3 DNA is TGTGCCAGCAGCTTGGAGGGAGGGAGAGGAAACACCATATATTTT. The encoded protein is CASSLEGGRGNTIYF. This rearrangement joins TRBV5-4 to TRBJ1-3, with no clear D. Germline-derived CDR1 and CDR2 are SGHNT and YYREEE (reference sequence). This CDR3 is 15 amino acids long. Trimming took off 0 bases at V and 4 bases at J, with 11 bases between the two ends.

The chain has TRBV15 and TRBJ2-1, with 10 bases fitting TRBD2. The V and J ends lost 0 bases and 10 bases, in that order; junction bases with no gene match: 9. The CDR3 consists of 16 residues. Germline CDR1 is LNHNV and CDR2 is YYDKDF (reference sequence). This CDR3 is CATSRDKAGGPEEQFF. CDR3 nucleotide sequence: TGTGCCACCAGCAGAGATAAAGCGGGAGGGCCGGAAGAGCAGTTCTTC.

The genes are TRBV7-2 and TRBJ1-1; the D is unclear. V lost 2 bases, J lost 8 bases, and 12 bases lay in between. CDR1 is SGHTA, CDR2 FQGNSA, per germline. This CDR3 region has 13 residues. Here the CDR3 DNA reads TGTGCCAGCAGCTTAAATATGCCGGGGGAAGCTTTCTTT. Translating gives CASSLNMPGEAFF.

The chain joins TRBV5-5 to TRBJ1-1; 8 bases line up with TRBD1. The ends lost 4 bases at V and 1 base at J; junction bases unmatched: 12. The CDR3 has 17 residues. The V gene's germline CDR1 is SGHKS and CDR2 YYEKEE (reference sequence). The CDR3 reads CASSQRQGMRKNTEAFF. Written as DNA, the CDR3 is TGTGCCAGCAGCCAACGACAGGGGATGCGAAAGAACACTGAAGCTTTCTTT.

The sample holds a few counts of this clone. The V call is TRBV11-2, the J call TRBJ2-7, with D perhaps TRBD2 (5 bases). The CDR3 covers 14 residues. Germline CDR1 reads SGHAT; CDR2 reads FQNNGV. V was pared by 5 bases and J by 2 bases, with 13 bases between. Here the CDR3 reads CASSPPAGPYEQYF. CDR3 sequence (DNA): TGTGCCAGCAGCCCCCCGGCGGGCCCCTACGAGCAGTACTTC.

The CDR3 coding sequence is TGCGCCAGCAGCCAGTACCTCGGACTAGCGGAGCAGTTCTTC. Translating it yields CASSQYLGLAEQFF. The rearrangement links TRBV4-3 to TRBJ2-1; 9 positions match TRBD2. This CDR3 has 14 amino acids. The ends lost 3 bases at V and 10 bases at J; junction bases unmatched: 7. From germline, CDR1 is LGHNA and CDR2 YSLEER.

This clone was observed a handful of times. The CDR3: CASSLDTGAGATDTQYF. The CDR3 nucleotides are TGCGCCAGCAGCCTCGATACCGGAGCGGGGGCCACAGATACGCAGTATTTT. The rearrangement uses TRBV4-1 and TRBJ2-3; 8 nucleotides agree with TRBD2. After removal of 4 bases from V and 2 bases from J, the junction contained 11 bases not matched to a gene. The V gene's germline CDR1 is MGHRA and CDR2 YSYEKL. The CDR3 is 17 amino acids.

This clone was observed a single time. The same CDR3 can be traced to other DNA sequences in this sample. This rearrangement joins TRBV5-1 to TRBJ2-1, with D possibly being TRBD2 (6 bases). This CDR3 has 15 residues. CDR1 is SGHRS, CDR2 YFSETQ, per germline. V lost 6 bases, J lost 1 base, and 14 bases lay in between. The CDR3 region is CASTGLATSYNEQFF. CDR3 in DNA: TGCGCCAGCACAGGGCTAGCGACTTCCTACAATGAGCAGTTCTTC. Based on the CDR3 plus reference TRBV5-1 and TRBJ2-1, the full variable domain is KAGVTQTPRYLIKTRGQQVTLSCSPISGHRSVSWYQQTPGQGLQFLFEYFSETQRNKGNFPGRFSGRQFSNSRSEMNVSTLELGDSALYLCASTGLATSYNEQFFGPGTRLTVL.

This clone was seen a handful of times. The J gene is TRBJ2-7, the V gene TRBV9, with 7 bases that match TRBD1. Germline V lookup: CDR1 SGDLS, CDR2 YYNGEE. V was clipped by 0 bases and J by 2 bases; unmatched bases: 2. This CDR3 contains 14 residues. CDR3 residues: CASSVGTGTYEQYF. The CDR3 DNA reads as TGTGCCAGCAGCGTAGGGACAGGCACCTACGAGCAGTACTTC. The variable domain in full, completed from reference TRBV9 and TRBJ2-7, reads DSGVTQTPKHLITATGQRVTLRCSPRSGDLSVYWYQQSLDQGLQFLIQYYNGEERAKGNILERFSAQQFPDLHSELNLSSLELGDSALYFCASSVGTGTYEQYFGPGTRLTVT.

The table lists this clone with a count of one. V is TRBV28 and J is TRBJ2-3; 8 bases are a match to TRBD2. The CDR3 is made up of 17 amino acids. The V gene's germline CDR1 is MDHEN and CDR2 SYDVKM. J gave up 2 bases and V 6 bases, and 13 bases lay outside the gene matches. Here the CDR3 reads CASRFLQRETHTDTQYF. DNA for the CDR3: TGTGCCAGCAGGTTCTTGCAGCGGGAGACACACACAGATACGCAGTATTTT.

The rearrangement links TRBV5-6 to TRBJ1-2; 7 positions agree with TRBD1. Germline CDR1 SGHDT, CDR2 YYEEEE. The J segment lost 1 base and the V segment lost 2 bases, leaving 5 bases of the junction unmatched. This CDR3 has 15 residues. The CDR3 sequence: CASSFWTGNNYGYTF. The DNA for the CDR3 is TGTGCCAGCAGCTTCTGGACAGGCAATAACTATGGCTACACCTTC.

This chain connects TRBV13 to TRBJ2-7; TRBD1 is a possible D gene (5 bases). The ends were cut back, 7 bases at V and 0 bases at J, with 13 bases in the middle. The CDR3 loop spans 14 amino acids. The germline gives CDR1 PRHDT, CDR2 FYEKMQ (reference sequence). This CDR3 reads CASNPRGHSYEQYF. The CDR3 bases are TGTGCCAGCAACCCCCGCGGACACTCCTACGAGCAGTACTTC.

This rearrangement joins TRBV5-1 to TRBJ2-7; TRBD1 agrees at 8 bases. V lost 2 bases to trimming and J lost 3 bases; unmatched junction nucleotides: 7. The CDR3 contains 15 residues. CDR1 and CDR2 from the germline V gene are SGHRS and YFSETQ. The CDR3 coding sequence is TGCGCCAGCAGCTTCGGGGACAGGAACAACTACGAGCAGTACTTC. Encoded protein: CASSFGDRNNYEQYF.

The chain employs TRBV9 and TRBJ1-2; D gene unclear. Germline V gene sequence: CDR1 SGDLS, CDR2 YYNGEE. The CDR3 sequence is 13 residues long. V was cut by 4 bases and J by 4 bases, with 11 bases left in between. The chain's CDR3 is CASSPGDGYGYTF. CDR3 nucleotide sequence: TGTGCCAGCAGCCCCGGGGATGGCTATGGCTACACCTTC.

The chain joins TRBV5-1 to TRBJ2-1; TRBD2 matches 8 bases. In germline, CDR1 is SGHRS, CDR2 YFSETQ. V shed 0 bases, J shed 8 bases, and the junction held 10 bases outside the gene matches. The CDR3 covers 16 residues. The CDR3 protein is CASSLGGAGDLDEQFF. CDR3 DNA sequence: TGCGCCAGCAGCTTGGGGGGAGCGGGAGATCTGGATGAGCAGTTCTTC.

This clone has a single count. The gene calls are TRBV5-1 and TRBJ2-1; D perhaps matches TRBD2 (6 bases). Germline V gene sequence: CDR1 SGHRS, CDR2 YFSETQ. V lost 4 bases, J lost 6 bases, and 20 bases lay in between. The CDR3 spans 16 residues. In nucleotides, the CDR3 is TGCGCCAGCAGCCAGCTGGGACTCGATAGTAGCAATGAGCAGTTCTTC. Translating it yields CASSQLGLDSSNEQFF.